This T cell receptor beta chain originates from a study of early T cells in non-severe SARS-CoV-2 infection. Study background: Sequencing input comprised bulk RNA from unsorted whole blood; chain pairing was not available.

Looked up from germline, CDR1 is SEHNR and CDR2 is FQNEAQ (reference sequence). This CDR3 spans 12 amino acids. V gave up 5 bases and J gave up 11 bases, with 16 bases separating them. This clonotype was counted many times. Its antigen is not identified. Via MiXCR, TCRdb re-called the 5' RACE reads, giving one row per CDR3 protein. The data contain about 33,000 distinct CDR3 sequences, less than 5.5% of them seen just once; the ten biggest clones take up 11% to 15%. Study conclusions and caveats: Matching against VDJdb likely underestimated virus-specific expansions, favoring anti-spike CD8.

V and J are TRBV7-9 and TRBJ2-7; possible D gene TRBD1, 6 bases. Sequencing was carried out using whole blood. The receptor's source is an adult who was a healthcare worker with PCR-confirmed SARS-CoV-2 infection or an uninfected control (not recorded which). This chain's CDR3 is CASSPGQILEYF. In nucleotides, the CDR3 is TGTGCCAGCAGCCCGGGACAAATTCTGGAGTACTTC.